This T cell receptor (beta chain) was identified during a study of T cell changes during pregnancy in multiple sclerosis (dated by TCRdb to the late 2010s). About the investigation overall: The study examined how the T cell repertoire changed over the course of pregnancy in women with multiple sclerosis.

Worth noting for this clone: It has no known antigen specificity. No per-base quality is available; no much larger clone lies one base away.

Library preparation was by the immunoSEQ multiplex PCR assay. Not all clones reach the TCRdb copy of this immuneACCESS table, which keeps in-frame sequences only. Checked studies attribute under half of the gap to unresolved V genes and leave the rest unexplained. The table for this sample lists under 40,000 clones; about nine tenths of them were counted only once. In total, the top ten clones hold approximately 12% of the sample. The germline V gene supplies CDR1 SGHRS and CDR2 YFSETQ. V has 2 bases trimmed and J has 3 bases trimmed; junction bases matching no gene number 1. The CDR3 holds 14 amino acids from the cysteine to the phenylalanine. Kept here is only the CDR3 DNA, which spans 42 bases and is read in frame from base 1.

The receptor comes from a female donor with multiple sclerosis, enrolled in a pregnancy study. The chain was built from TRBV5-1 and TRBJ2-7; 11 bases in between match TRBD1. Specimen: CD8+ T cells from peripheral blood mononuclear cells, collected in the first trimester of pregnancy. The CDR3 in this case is CASSFGTGGYEQYF. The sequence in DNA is TGCGCCAGCAGCTTCGGGACAGGGGGCTACGAGCAGTACTTC.